Each of the 22 T cell receptor beta chains below was sequenced from the same sample in a study of blood T cell repertoires in COVID-19. TCRdb keeps only in-frame clones here, not all; method: immunoSEQ multiplex PCR. The sample lists around 250,000 clones; 88% were seen once. The sample was PBMCs or T cells enriched from blood (not recorded which). These receptors came from a woman between 40 and 55 years old with acute COVID-19.

This sequence joins TRBV14 and TRBJ2-1; 7 nucleotides agree with TRBD2. The CDR3 is made up of 18 amino acids. Unmatched junction bases numbered 10, after V lost 0 bases and J lost 2 bases. Germline V lookup: CDR1 SGHDN, CDR2 FVKESK. For the CDR3, the DNA is TGTGCCAGCAGCCAAGATCGCCCCTGGGGAGGGGCCTACAATGAGCAGTTCTTC. The encoded protein is CASSQDRPWGGAYNEQFF. The whole variable domain, remainder taken from reference TRBV14 and TRBJ2-1, is EAGVTQFPSHSVIEKGQTVTLRCDPISGHDNLYWYRRVMGKEIKFLLHFVKESKQDESGMPNNRFLAERTGGTYSTLKVQPAELEDSGVYFCASSQDRPWGGAYNEQFFGPGTRLTVL.

The CDR3 DNA sequence: TGTGCCAGCAGCAAAGGGACAGGGTCGAGCAATCAGCCCCAGCATTTT. It encodes CASSKGTGSSNQPQHF. This sequence joins TRBV21-1 and TRBJ1-5; TRBD1, the D gene given by the table, was not confirmed from the DNA. TRBV21-1 is assigned pseudogene status. This CDR3 is 16 amino acids long.

The gene calls are TRBV7-9 and TRBJ2-1; D not resolved. V was trimmed by 4 bases and J by 5 bases, leaving 9 bases between them. This CDR3 is built from 13 residues. CDR1 SEHNR and CDR2 FQNEAQ come from the germline V gene (reference sequence). CDR3 nucleotides: TGTGCCAGCAGCTCCCAGCGAGACAATGAGCAGTTCTTC. This gives the protein CASSSQRDNEQFF. Variable domain in full (rest from reference TRBV7-9 and TRBJ2-1): DTGVSQNPRHKITKRGQNVTFRCDPISEHNRLYWYRQTLGQGPEFLTYFQNEAQLEKSRLLSDRFSAERPKGSFSTLEIQRTEQGDSAMYLCASSSQRDNEQFFGPGTRLTVL.

J is TRBJ1-2 and V is TRBV11-3; 9 nucleotides line up with TRBD1. The CDR3 length is 13 residues. The V gene end was trimmed by 5 bases and the J gene end by 7 bases; junction bases not matched to a gene: 5. Germline V lookup: CDR1 SGHNT, CDR2 YENEEA. CDR3 residues: CASSQTGGGGYTF. The CDR3 DNA reads TGTGCCAGCAGCCAAACAGGGGGCGGTGGCTACACCTTC.

The chain joins TRBV5-1 to TRBJ2-5; 9 positions agree with TRBD2. The germline gives CDR1 SGHRS, CDR2 YFSETQ. The CDR3 covers 16 residues. V lost 0 bases, J lost 4 bases, and 7 bases stayed unmatched. The CDR3 reads CASSLVGGRARETQYF. CDR3 in DNA: TGCGCCAGCAGCTTGGTAGGCGGGAGGGCCCGAGAGACCCAGTACTTC. The variable domain in full, completed from reference TRBV5-1 and TRBJ2-5, reads KAGVTQTPRYLIKTRGQQVTLSCSPISGHRSVSWYQQTPGQGLQFLFEYFSETQRNKGNFPGRFSGRQFSNSRSEMNVSTLELGDSALYLCASSLVGGRARETQYFGPGTRLLVL.

This chain joins TRBV6-5 and TRBJ2-7; 9 nucleotides agree with TRBD1. The germline CDR1 and CDR2 sequences are MNHEY and SVGAGI. J gave up 2 bases and V 7 bases, and 9 bases lay outside the gene matches. The length of the CDR3 is 15 residues. The CDR3 region has the DNA TGTGCCAGCAAAACCCCGGGACAGGGTACCTACGAGCAGTACTTC. This sequence encodes CASKTPGQGTYEQYF.

This chain joins TRBV3-1 (or the pseudogene TRBV3-2) and TRBJ1-1; 7 bases map to TRBD1. V was clipped by 3 bases and J by 5 bases; unmatched bases: 9. This CDR3 is 15 amino acids long. Germline CDR1 is LGHDT and CDR2 is YNNKEL (reference sequence). The CDR3 protein is CASSQLRGAGTEAFF. For the CDR3, the DNA is TGTGCCAGCAGCCAGCTCAGGGGGGCAGGAACTGAAGCTTTCTTT.

The chain couples TRBV5-1 to TRBJ1-3; D is unresolved. Germline assignment: CDR1 SGHRS and CDR2 YFSETQ. V lost 4 bases and J 4 bases, leaving 12 bases between the germline ends. This CDR3 is built from 14 residues. The CDR3 nucleotides read TGCGCCAGCAGCCTCGCCGGGAGAGGAAACACCATATATTTT. This gives the protein CASSLAGRGNTIYF.

This chain links TRBV12-3 or TRBV12-4 with TRBJ2-3, with a possible D match to TRBD2 (5 bases). The CDR3 sequence is 13 residues long. V was cut by 7 bases and J by 5 bases, with 13 bases left in between. The CDR3 DNA is TGTGCCAGCAATTCACAAGGAGGAGATACGCAGTATTTT. Translation gives CASNSQGGDTQYF.

V gene TRBV6-2 or TRBV6-3 combines with J gene TRBJ2-1, with a possible D match to TRBD2 (6 bases). V lost 2 bases, J lost 0 bases, and 17 bases lay in between. Germline values: CDR1 MNHEY, CDR2 SVGEGT. The CDR3 runs 18 residues. The CDR3 loop reads CASSYPTGSGGSYNEQFF. The DNA for the CDR3 is TGTGCCAGCAGTTACCCGACCGGTAGCGGCGGCTCCTACAATGAGCAGTTCTTC.

The rearrangement uses TRBV10-3 and TRBJ2-1; TRBD2 matches 13 bases. Germline loops: CDR1 ENHRY, CDR2 SYGVKD. V shed 9 bases and J 1 base; nucleotides not matched to a gene: 6. The CDR3 is 16 residues long. Here the CDR3 DNA reads TGTGCCATAAAAGGGACTAGCGGGGATTCCTACAATGAGCAGTTCTTC. The encoded protein is CAIKGTSGDSYNEQFF.

The CDR3 DNA reads TGTGCCAGCGGAGGACAGAGCAATCAGCCCCAGCATTTT. Translation gives CASGGQSNQPQHF. The V gene is TRBV12-3 or TRBV12-4, the J gene TRBJ1-5, with D perhaps TRBD1 (6 bases). The CDR3 runs to 13 residues. Between the trimmed V and J ends, which lost 8 bases and 1 base, there was a span of 9 bases.

The chain combines TRBV7-9 with TRBJ1-4, with 9 bases matching TRBD1. V lost 4 bases, J lost 1 base, and 10 bases stayed unmatched. Per germline, CDR1 SEHNR and CDR2 FQNEAQ (reference sequence). The CDR3 consists of 18 residues. Here the CDR3 reads CASSYRDRVLGTNEKLFF. The CDR3, as DNA: TGTGCCAGCAGCTACCGGGACAGGGTTTTGGGAACTAATGAAAAACTGTTTTTT.

This clone was observed once. The J gene is TRBJ2-5, the V gene TRBV19; 7 bases are shared with TRBD2. The CDR3 is 14 amino acids. CDR1 is LNHDA and CDR2 is SQIVND in the germline V gene (reference sequence). Losses at the gene ends were 7 bases for V and 2 bases for J; bases not matched to a gene: 7. CDR3 DNA sequence: TGTGCCAGTAACGGGCTAGCGGCTCAAGAGACCCAGTACTTC. As protein: CASNGLAAQETQYF.

The table lists this clone with a count of one. The J gene is TRBJ2-3, the V gene TRBV2, with 9 bases lining up with TRBD1. Trimming at V came to 9 bases and at J to 0 bases, leaving 4 bases not matched to a gene. Germline V gene lookup returns CDR1 SNHLY and CDR2 FYNNEI. CDR3 length: 14 amino acids. The CDR3 spells CARTGGLSTDTQYF. The CDR3 coding sequence is TGTGCCAGAACAGGGGGCCTTAGCACAGATACGCAGTATTTT.

The V gene is TRBV28, the J gene TRBJ2-1, with 11 bases identical to TRBD2. Trimming took 2 bases from V and 11 from J; bases not matched to a gene: 5. This CDR3 has 14 amino acids. Germline CDR1 reads MDHEN; CDR2 reads SYDVKM. CDR3 amino acids: CASSLTASGRKQFF. The CDR3, as DNA: TGTGCCAGCAGTTTAACGGCTAGCGGGAGGAAGCAGTTCTTC.

V is TRBV2 and J is TRBJ2-2, with 10 bases that match TRBD2. V lost 1 base, J lost 5 bases, and 10 bases stayed unmatched. There are 18 residues in the CDR3. Germline V gene data show CDR1 as SNHLY and CDR2 as FYNNEI. CDR3 in DNA: TGTGCCAGCAGTGAAGTGGGGCTAGCGGGAGTGGGTACCGGGGAGCTGTTTTTT. Residues: CASSEVGLAGVGTGELFF.

This clone is a singleton in its sample. The chain is built from TRBV18 and TRBJ2-5; TRBD2 agrees at 10 bases. Germline V gene lookup returns CDR1 KGHSH and CDR2 LQKENI. This CDR3 has 14 residues. The J segment lost 5 bases and the V segment lost 6 bases, leaving 6 bases of the junction unmatched. This CDR3 is CASSLLAGYETQYF. The CDR3, as DNA: TGTGCCAGCTCGCTACTAGCGGGATACGAGACCCAGTACTTC. The full variable domain, rest sourced from reference TRBV18 and TRBJ2-5, is NAGVMQNPRHLVRRRGQEARLRCSPMKGHSHVYWYRQLPEEGLKFMVYLQKENIIDESGMPKERFSAEFPKEGPSILRIQQVVRGDSAAYFCASSLLAGYETQYFGPGTRLLVL.

The CDR3 coding sequence is TGTGCCAGCACCAGCAATAGTGAGGGCCGGTTCTTC. This sequence encodes CASTSNSEGRFF. The chain combines TRBV12-3 or TRBV12-4 with TRBJ2-1; a possible D gene is TRBD2 (5 bases). The CDR3 consists of 12 residues. Trimming cost V 7 bases and J 15 bases, with 19 bases left between them.

The V gene is TRBV30, the J gene TRBJ1-5, with D uncertain. The CDR3 has 14 residues. Deletions cut 0 bases from V and 4 bases from J, with 10 bases between. Germline CDR1 is GTSNPN and CDR2 is SVGIG (reference sequence). In DNA form, the CDR3 reads TGTGCCTGGAGTGTATTGGCGGGGAATCAGCCCCAGCATTTT. Residues: CAWSVLAGNQPQHF.

V is TRBV6-1 and J is TRBJ1-5, with unresolved D. Looked up from germline, CDR1 is MNHNS and CDR2 is SASEGT. The ends were cut back, 2 bases at V and 2 bases at J, with 10 bases in the middle. The CDR3 has 15 residues. CDR3 loop: CASSEWGAGNQPQHF. The CDR3 DNA follows: TGTGCCAGCAGTGAATGGGGAGCCGGCAATCAGCCCCAGCATTTT.

The table lists this clone with a count of one. This specimen includes other DNA sequences encoding the same CDR3. The chain recombines TRBV5-1 with TRBJ1-1; 7 bases agree with TRBD1. The CDR3 sequence is 14 residues long. With V trimmed by 4 bases and J by 1 base, 4 bases remained unmatched. Per the germline V gene, CDR1 is SGHRS and CDR2 is YFSETQ. The CDR3 sequence: CASSPGQANTEAFF. In DNA form, the CDR3 reads TGCGCCAGCAGCCCTGGACAGGCGAACACTGAAGCTTTCTTT.